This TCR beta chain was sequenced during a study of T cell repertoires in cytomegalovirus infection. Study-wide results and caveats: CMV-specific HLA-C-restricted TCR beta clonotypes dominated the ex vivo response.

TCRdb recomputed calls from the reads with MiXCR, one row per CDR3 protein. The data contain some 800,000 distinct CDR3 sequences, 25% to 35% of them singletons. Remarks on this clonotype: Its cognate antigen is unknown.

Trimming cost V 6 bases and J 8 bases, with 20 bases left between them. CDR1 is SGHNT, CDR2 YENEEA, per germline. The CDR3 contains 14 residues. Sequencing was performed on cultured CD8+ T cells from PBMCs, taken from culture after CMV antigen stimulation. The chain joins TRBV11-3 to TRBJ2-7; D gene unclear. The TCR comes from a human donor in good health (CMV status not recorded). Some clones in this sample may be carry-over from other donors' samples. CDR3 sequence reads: CASSSKGPQGKQYF. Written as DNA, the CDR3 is TGTGCCAGCAGTTCCAAGGGCCCCCAAGGAAAGCAGTACTTC. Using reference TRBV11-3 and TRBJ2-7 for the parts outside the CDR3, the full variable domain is EAGVVQSPRYKIIEKKQPVAFWCNPISGHNTLYWYLQNLGQGPELLIRYENEEAVDDSQLPKDRFSAERLKGVDSTLKIQPAELGDSAVYLCASSSKGPQGKQYFGPGTRLTVT.